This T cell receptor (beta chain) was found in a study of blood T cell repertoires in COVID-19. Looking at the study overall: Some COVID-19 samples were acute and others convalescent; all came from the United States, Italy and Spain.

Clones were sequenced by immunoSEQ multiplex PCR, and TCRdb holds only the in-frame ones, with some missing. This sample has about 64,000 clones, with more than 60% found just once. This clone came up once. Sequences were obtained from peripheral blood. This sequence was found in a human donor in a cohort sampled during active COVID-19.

The CDR3 loop reads CASSVAESRDRYPGELFF. CDR3 DNA: TGTGCCAGCAGCGTAGCCGAATCCCGGGACAGGTACCCCGGGGAGCTGTTTTTT. The chain couples TRBV9 to TRBJ2-2; 8 positions agree with TRBD1. Germline loops: CDR1 SGDLS, CDR2 YYNGEE. The CDR3 runs 18 residues. V trimming: 0 bases; J trimming: 6 bases; junction bases outside the gene matches: 13.